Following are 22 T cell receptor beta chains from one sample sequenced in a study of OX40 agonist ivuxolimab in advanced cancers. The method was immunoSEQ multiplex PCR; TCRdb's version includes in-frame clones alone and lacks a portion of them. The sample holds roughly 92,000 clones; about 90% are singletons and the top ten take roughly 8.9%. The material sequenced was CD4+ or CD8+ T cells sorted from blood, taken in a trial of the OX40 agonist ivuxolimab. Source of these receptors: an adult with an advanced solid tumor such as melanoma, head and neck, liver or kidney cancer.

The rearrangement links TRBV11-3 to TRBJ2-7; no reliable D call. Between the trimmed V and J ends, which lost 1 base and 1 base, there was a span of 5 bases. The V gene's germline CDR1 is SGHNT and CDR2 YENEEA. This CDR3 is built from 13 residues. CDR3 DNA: TGTGCCAGCAGCTTAGCGGAATCCTACGAGCAGTACTTC. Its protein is CASSLAESYEQYF.

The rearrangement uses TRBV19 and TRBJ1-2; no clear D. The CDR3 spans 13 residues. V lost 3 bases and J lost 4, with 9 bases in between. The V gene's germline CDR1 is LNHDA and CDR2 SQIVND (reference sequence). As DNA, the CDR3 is TGTGCCAGTAGTATCAAGGGAGGCTATGGCTACACCTTC. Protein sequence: CASSIKGGYGYTF.

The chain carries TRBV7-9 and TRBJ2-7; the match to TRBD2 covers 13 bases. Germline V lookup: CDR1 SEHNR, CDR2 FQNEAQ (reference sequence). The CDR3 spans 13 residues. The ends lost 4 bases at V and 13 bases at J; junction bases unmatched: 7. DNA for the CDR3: TGTGCCAGCAGCTCCGGACTAGCGGGAGTTTGCTACTTC. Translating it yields CASSSGLAGVCYF.

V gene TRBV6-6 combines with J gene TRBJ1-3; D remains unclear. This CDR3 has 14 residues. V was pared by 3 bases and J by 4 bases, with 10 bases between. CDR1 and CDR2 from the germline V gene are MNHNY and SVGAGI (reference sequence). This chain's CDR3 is CASSYRGRGNTIYF. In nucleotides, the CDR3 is TGTGCCAGCAGTTATCGGGGAAGAGGAAACACCATATATTTT.

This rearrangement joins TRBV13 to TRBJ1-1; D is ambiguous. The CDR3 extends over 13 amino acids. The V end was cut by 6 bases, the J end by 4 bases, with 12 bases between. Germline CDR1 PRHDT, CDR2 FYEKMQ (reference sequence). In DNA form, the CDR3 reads TGTGCCAGCAGTGAGGATAGAGGCACTGAAGCTTTCTTT. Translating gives CASSEDRGTEAFF.

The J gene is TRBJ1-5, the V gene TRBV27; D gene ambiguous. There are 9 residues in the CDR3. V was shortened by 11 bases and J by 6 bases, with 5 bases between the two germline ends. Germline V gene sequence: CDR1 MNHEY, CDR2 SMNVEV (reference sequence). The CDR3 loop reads CAGVQPQHF. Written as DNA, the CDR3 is TGTGCCGGTGTTCAGCCCCAGCATTTT.

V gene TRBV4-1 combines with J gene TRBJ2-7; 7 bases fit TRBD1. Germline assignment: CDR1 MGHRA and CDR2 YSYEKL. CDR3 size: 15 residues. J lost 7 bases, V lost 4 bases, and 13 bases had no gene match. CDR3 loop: CASSPRTGPSGEQYF. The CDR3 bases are TGCGCCAGCAGCCCCCGGACAGGACCCTCGGGGGAGCAGTACTTC.

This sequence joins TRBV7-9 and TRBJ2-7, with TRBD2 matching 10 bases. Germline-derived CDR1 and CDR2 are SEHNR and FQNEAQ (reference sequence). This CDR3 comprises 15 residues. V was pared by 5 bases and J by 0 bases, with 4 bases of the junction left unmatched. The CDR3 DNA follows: TGTGCCAGCAGCGTACCTAGCGGGGGCTCCTACGAGCAGTACTTC. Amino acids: CASSVPSGGSYEQYF.

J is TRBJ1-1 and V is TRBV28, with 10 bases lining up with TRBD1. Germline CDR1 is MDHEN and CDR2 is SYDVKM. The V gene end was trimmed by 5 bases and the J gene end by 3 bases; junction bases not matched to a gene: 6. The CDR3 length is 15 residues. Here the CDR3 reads CASSPPGTGDTEAFF. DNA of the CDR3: TGTGCCAGCAGTCCTCCCGGGACAGGGGACACTGAAGCTTTCTTT.

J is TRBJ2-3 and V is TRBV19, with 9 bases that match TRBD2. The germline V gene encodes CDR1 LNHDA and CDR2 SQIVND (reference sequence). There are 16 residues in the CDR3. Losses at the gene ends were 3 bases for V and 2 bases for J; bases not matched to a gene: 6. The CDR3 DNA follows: TGTGCCAGTAGTATTAACGCGGGAGGGAACACAGATACGCAGTATTTT. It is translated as CASSINAGGNTDTQYF.

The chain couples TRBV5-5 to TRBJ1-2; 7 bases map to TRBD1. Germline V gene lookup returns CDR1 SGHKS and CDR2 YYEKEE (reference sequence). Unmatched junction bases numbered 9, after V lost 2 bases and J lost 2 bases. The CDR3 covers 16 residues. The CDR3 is CASSFSPEGANYGYTF. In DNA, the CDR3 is TGTGCCAGCAGCTTCTCCCCGGAGGGGGCGAACTATGGCTACACCTTC. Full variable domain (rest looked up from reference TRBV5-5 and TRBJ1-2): DAGVTQSPTHLIKTRGQQVTLRCSPISGHKSVSWYQQVLGQGPQFIFQYYEKEERGRGNFPDRFSARQFPNYSSELNVNALLLGDSALYLCASSFSPEGANYGYTFGSGTRLTVV.

The CDR3 sequence: CASSHVKIVSNQPQHF. The CDR3 coding sequence is TGTGCCAGCAGCCACGTAAAGATTGTGAGCAATCAGCCCCAGCATTTT. The V gene is TRBV14, the J gene TRBJ1-5, with D unresolved. The ends were cut back, 3 bases at V and 1 base at J, with 13 bases in the middle. Germline CDR1 and CDR2: SGHDN and FVKESK. The CDR3 consists of 16 residues.

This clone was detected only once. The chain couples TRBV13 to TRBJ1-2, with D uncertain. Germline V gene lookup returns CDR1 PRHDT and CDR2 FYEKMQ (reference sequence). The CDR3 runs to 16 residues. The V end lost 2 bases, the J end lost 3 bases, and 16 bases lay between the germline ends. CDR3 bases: TGTGCCAGCAGCTTAAAACCCTGGGAACGGCACTATGGCTACACCTTC. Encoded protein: CASSLKPWERHYGYTF.

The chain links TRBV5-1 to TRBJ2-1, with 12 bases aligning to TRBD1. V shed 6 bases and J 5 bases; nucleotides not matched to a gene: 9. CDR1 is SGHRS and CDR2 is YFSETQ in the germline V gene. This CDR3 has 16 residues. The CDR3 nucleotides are TGCGCCAGCAACCCAACCGGGACAGGGGGCAACAATGAGCAGTTCTTC. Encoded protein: CASNPTGTGGNNEQFF. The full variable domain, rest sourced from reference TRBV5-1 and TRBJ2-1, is KAGVTQTPRYLIKTRGQQVTLSCSPISGHRSVSWYQQTPGQGLQFLFEYFSETQRNKGNFPGRFSGRQFSNSRSEMNVSTLELGDSALYLCASNPTGTGGNNEQFFGPGTRLTVL.

The DNA of the CDR3 is TGCGCCAGCAGCCCTAATGCTGGGACGACCTCCTACGAGCAGTACTTC. It translates to CASSPNAGTTSYEQYF. This chain joins TRBV4-1 and TRBJ2-7, with D perhaps TRBD1 or TRBD2 (5 bases each). The V and J ends lost 4 bases and 0 bases respectively, with 16 bases between them. The CDR3 extends over 16 amino acids. Germline CDR1 and CDR2: MGHRA and YSYEKL.

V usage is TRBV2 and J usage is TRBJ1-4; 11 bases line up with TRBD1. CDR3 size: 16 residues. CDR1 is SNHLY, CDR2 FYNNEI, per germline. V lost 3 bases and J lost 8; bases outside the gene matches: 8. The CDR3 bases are TGTGCCAGCAGTGATGGGACAGGGGGACTTGGGGAAAAACTGTTTTTT. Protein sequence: CASSDGTGGLGEKLFF.

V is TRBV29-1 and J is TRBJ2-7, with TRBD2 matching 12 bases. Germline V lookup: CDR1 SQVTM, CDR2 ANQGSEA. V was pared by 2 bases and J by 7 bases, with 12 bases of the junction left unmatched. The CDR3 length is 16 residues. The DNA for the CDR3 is TGCAGCGTTGAAAGGATGAGACTAGCGGGAGAGTTTGAGCAGTACTTC. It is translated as CSVERMRLAGEFEQYF.

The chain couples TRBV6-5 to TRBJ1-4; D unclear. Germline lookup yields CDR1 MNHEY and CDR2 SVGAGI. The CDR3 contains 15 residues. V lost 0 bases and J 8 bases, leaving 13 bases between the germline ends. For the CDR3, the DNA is TGTGCCAGCAGTTACTCGGGCCAGTTAGGAGAAAAACTGTTTTTT. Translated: CASSYSGQLGEKLFF.

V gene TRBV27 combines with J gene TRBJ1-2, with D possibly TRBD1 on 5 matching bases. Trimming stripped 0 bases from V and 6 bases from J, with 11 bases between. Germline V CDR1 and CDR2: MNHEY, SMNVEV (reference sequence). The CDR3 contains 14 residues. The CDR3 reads CASSLSAGRHGYTF. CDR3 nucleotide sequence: TGTGCCAGCAGTTTATCAGCAGGGAGACATGGCTACACCTTC.

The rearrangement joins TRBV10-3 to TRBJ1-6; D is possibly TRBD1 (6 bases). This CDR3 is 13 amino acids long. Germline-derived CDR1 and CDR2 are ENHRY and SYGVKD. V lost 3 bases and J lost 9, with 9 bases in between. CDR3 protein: CAISDRGISPLHF. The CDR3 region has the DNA TGTGCCATCAGTGACAGGGGTATTTCACCCCTCCACTTT.

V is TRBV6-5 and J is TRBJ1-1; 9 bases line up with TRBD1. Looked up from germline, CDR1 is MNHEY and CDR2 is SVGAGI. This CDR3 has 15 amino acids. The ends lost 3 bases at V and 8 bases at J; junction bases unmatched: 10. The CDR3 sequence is CASSYDRDRVREAFF. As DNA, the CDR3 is TGTGCCAGCAGTTATGACCGGGACAGGGTAAGGGAAGCTTTCTTT.

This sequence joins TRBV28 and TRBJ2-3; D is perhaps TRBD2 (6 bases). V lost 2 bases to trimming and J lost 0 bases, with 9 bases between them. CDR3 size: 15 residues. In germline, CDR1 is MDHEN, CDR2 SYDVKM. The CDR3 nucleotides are TGTGCCAGCAGTTTAACCGGGACTAGCACAGATACGCAGTATTTT. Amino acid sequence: CASSLTGTSTDTQYF.